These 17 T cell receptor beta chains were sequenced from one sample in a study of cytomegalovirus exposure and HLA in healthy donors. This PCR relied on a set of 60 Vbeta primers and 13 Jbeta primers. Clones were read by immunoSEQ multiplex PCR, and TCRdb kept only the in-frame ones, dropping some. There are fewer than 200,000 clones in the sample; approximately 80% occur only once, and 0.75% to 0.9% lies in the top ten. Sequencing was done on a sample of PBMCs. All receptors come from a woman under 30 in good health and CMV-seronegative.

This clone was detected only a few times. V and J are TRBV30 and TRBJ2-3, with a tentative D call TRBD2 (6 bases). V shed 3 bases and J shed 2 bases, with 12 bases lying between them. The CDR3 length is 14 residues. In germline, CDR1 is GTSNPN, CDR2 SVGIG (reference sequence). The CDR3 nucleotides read TGTGCCTGGAGGCGGGAATTCTACACAGATACGCAGTATTTT. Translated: CAWRREFYTDTQYF.

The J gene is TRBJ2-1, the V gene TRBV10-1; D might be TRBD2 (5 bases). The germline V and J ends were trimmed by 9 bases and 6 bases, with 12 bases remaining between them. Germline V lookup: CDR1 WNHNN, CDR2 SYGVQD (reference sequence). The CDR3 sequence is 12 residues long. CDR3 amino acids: CASSVVGNEQFF. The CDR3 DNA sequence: TGCGCCAGTAGCGTGGTTGGCAATGAGCAGTTCTTC.

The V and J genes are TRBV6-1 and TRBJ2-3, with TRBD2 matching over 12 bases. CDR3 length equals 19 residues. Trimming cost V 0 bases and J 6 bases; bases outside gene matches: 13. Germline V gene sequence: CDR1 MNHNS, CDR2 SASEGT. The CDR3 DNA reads TGTGCCAGCAGTGAAGCGCGGTGGAGTAGGCTAGCGGGGGGGGATACGCAGTATTTT. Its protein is CASSEARWSRLAGGDTQYF.

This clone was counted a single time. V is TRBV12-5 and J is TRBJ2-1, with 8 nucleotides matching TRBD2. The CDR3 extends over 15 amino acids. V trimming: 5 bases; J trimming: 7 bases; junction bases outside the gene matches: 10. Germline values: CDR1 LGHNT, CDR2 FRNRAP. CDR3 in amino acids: CASGEPAGAGNEQFF. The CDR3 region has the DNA TGTGCTAGTGGTGAACCAGCGGGAGCGGGAAATGAGCAGTTCTTC.

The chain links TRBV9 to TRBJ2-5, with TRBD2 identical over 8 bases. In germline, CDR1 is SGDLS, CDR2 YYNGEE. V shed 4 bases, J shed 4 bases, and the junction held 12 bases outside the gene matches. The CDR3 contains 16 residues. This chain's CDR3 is CASSPGGAITVETQYF. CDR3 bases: TGTGCCAGCAGCCCCGGGGGGGCCATTACCGTAGAGACCCAGTACTTC.

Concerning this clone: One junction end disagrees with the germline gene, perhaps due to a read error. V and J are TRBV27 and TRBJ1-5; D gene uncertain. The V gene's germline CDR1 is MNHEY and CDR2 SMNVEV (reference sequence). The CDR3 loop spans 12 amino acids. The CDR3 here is CASSVLGQPRHF. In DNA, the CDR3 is TGTGCCAGCAGCGTACTAGGTCAGCCCCGGCATTTT.

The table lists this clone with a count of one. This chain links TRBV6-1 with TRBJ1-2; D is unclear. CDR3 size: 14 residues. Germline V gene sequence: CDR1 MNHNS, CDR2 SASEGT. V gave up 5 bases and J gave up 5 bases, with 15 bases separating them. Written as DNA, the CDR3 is TGTGCCAGCAGTCTCCTAGTCCCCATATATGGCTACACCTTC. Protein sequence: CASSLLVPIYGYTF.

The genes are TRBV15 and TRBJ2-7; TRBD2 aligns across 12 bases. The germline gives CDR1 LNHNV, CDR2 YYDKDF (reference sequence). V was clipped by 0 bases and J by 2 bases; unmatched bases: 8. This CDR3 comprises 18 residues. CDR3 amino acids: CATSRDPLRLAGAYEQYF. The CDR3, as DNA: TGTGCCACCAGCAGAGATCCCCTAAGACTAGCGGGAGCCTACGAGCAGTACTTC.

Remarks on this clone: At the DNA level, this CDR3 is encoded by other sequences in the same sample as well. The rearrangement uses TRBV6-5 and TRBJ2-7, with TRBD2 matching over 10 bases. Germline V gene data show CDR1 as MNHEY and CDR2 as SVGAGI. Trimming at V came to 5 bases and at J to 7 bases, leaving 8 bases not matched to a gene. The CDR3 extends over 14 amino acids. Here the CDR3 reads CASSQLGLALEQYF. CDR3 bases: TGTGCCAGCAGTCAACTGGGACTAGCGCTTGAGCAGTACTTC.

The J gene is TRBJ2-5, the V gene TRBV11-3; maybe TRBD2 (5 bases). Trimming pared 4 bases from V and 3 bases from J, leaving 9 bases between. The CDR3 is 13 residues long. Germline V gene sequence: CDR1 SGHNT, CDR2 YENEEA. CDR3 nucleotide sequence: TGTGCCAGCAGCTCGGACGGGGAAGAGACCCAGTACTTC. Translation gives CASSSDGEETQYF.

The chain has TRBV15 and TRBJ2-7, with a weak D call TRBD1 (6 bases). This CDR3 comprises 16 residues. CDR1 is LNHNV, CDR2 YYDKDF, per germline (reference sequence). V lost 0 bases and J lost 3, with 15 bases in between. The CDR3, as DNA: TGTGCCACCAGCAGAGATCAAACAGGGAAGAACTACGAGCAGTACTTC. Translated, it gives CATSRDQTGKNYEQYF. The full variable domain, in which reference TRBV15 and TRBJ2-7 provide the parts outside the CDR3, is DAMVIQNPRYQVTQFGKPVTLSCSQTLNHNVMYWYQQKSSQAPKLLFHYYDKDFNNEADTPDNFQSRRPNTSFCFLDIRSPGLGDTAMYLCATSRDQTGKNYEQYFGPGTRLTVT.

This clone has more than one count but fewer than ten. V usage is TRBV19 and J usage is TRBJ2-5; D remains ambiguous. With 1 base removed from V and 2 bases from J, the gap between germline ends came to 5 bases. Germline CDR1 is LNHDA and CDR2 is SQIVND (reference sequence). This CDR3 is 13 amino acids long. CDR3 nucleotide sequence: TGTGCCAGTAGTATAGCTCGTCAAGAGACCCAGTACTTC. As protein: CASSIARQETQYF.

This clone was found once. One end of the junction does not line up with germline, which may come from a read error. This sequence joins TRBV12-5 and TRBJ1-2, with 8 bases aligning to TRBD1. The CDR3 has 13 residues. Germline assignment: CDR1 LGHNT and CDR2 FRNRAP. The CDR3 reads CASGTGTGIFRAF. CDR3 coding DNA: TGTGCTAGTGGAACCGGGACAGGCATTTTTCGAGCCTTC.

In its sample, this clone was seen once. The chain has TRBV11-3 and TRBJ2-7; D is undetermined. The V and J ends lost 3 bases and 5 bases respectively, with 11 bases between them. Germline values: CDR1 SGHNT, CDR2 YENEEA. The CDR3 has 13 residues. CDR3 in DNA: TGTGCCAGCAGCTTCGAAAGCGTACACGAGCAGTACTTC. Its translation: CASSFESVHEQYF.

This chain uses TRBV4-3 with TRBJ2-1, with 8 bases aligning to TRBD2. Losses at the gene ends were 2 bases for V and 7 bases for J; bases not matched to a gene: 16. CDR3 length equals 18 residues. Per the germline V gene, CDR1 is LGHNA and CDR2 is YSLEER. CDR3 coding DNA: TGCGCCAGCAGCCAATCGACCCAAAACGGGAGGGCCGGGAATGAGCAGTTCTTC. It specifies CASSQSTQNGRAGNEQFF.

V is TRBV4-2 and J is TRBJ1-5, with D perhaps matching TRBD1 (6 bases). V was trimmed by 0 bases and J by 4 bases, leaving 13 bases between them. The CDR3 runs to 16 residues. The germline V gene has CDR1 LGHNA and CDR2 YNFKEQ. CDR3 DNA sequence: TGTGCCAGCAGCCAAGAAGAAGGGGGAAGGAATCAGCCCCAGCATTTT. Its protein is CASSQEEGGRNQPQHF.

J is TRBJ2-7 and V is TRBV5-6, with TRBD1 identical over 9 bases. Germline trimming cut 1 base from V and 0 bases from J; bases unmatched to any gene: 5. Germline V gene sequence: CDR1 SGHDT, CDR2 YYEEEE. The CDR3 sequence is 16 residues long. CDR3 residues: CASSLLTTGGSYEQYF. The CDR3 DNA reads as TGTGCCAGCAGCTTGCTCACGACAGGGGGCTCCTACGAGCAGTACTTC.